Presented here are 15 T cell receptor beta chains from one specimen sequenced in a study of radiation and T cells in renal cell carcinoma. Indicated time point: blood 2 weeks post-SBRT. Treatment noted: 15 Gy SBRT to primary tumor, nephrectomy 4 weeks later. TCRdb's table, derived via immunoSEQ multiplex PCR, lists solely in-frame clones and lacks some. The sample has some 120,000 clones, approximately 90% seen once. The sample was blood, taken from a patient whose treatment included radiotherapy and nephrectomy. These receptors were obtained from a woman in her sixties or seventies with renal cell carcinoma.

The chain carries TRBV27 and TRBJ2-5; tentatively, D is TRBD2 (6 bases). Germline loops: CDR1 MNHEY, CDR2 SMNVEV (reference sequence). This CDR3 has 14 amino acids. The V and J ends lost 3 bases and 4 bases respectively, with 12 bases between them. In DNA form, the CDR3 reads TGTGCCAGCAGTTTGGGCCGGAGGGGAGAGACCCAGTACTTC. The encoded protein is CASSLGRRGETQYF.

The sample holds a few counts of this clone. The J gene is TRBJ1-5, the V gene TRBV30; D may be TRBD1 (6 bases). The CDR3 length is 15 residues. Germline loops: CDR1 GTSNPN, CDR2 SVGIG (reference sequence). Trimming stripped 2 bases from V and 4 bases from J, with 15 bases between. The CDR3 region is CAWSNGGTKNQPQHF. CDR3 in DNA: TGTGCCTGGAGTAATGGCGGGACAAAAAATCAGCCCCAGCATTTT.

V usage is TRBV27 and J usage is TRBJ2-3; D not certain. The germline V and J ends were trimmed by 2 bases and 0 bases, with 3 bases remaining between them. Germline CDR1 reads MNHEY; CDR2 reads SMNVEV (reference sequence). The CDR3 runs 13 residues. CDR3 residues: CASSLQSTDTQYF. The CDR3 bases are TGTGCCAGCAGTTTACAGAGCACAGATACGCAGTATTTT.

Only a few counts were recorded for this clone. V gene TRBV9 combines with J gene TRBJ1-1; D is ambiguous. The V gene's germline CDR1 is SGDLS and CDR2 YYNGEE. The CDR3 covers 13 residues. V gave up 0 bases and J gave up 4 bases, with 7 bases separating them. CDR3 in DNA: TGTGCCAGCAGCGTAGGTGGAAGCACTGAAGCTTTCTTT. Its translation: CASSVGGSTEAFF. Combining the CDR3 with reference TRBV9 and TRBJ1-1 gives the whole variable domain DSGVTQTPKHLITATGQRVTLRCSPRSGDLSVYWYQQSLDQGLQFLIQYYNGEERAKGNILERFSAQQFPDLHSELNLSSLELGDSALYFCASSVGGSTEAFFGQGTRLTVV.

CDR3 coding DNA: TGTGCCAGCAGCCAAGAATCGGCGTCATCACTCGAGACCCAGTACTTC. Its protein is CASSQESASSLETQYF. The V gene is TRBV4-2, the J gene TRBJ2-5; D gene unclear. The V gene's germline CDR1 is LGHNA and CDR2 YNFKEQ. This CDR3 is built from 16 residues. Between the trimmed V and J ends, which lost 0 bases and 5 bases, there was a span of 16 bases.

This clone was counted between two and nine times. This CDR3 is CASSGGADNSYEQYF. CDR3 DNA sequence: TGTGCCAGCAGTGGGGGAGCAGACAACTCCTACGAGCAGTACTTC. The gene calls are TRBV4-2 and TRBJ2-7, with D possibly being TRBD1 or TRBD2 (5 bases each). Germline V gene lookup returns CDR1 LGHNA and CDR2 YNFKEQ. The CDR3 covers 15 residues. V lost 6 bases and J 0 bases, leaving 15 bases between the germline ends.

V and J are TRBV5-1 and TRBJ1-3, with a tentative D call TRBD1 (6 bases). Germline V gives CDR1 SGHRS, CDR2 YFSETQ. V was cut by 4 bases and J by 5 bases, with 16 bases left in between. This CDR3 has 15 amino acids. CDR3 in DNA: TGCGCCAGCAGCATCACCGGGACATCTAGAAACACCATATATTTT. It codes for CASSITGTSRNTIYF. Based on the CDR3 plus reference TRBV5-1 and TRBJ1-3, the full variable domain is KAGVTQTPRYLIKTRGQQVTLSCSPISGHRSVSWYQQTPGQGLQFLFEYFSETQRNKGNFPGRFSGRQFSNSRSEMNVSTLELGDSALYLCASSITGTSRNTIYFGEGSWLTVV.

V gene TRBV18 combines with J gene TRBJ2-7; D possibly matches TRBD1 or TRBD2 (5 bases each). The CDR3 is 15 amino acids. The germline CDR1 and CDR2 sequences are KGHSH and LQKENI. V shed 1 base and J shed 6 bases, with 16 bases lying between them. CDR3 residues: CASSPLSQGEGEQYF. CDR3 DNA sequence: TGTGCCAGCTCACCACTATCCCAGGGTGAGGGCGAGCAGTACTTC.

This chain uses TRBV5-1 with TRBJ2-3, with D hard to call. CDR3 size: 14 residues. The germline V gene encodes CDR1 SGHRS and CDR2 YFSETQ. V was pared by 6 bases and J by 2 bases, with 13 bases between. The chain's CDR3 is CASTRRVNTDTQYF. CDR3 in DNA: TGCGCCAGCACGCGGCGTGTCAACACAGATACGCAGTATTTT.

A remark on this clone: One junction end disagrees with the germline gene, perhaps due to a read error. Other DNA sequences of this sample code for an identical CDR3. The CDR3, as DNA: TGCGCCAGCAGTTTGGGTAGCGGGGCAACAGATACGCAGTATTTT. Its protein product is CASSLGSGATDTQYF. V gene TRBV5-1 combines with J gene TRBJ2-3; 8 bases map to TRBD2. Germline V CDR1 and CDR2: SGHRS, YFSETQ. This CDR3 has 15 residues.

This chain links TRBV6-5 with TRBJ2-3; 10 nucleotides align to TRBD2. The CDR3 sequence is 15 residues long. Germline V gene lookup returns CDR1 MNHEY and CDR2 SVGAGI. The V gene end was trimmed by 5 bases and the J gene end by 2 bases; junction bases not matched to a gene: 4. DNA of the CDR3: TGTGCCAGCAGTAGAAGCGGGGGGGACACAGATACGCAGTATTTT. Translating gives CASSRSGGDTDTQYF.

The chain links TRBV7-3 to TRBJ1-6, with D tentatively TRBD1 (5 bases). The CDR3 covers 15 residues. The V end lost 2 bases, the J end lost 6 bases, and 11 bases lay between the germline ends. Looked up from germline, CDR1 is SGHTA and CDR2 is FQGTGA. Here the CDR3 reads CASSLYEGTNSPLHF. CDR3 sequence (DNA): TGTGCCAGCAGCTTATATGAAGGGACTAATTCACCCCTCCACTTT. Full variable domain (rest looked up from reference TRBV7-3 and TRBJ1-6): GAGVSQTPSNKVTEKGKYVELRCDPISGHTALYWYRQSLGQGPEFLIYFQGTGAADDSGLPNDRFFAVRPEGSVSTLKIQRTERGDSAVYLCASSLYEGTNSPLHFGNGTRLTVT.

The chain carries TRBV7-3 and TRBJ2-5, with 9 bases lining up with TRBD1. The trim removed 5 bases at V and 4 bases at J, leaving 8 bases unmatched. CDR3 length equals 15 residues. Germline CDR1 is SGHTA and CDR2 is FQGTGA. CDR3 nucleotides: TGTGCCAGCAGCCGACAGGGGGTCGGCGGAGAGACCCAGTACTTC. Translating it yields CASSRQGVGGETQYF.

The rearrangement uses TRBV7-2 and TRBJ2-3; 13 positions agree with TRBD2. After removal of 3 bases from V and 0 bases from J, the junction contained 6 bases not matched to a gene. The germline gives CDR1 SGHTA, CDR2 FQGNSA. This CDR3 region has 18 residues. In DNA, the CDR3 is TGTGCCAGCAGCTTCGGACTAGCGGGGGCCTTTAGCACAGATACGCAGTATTTT. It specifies CASSFGLAGAFSTDTQYF.

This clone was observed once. CDR3 amino acids: CSGDGSYEQYF. CDR3 nucleotide sequence: TGCAGCGGGGACGGCTCCTACGAGCAGTACTTC. The V and J genes are TRBV29-1 and TRBJ2-7, with D perhaps matching TRBD1 or TRBD2 (5 bases each). The V end lost 7 bases, the J end lost 0 bases, and 7 bases lay between the germline ends. Germline V gives CDR1 SQVTM, CDR2 ANQGSEA. The CDR3 consists of 11 residues.